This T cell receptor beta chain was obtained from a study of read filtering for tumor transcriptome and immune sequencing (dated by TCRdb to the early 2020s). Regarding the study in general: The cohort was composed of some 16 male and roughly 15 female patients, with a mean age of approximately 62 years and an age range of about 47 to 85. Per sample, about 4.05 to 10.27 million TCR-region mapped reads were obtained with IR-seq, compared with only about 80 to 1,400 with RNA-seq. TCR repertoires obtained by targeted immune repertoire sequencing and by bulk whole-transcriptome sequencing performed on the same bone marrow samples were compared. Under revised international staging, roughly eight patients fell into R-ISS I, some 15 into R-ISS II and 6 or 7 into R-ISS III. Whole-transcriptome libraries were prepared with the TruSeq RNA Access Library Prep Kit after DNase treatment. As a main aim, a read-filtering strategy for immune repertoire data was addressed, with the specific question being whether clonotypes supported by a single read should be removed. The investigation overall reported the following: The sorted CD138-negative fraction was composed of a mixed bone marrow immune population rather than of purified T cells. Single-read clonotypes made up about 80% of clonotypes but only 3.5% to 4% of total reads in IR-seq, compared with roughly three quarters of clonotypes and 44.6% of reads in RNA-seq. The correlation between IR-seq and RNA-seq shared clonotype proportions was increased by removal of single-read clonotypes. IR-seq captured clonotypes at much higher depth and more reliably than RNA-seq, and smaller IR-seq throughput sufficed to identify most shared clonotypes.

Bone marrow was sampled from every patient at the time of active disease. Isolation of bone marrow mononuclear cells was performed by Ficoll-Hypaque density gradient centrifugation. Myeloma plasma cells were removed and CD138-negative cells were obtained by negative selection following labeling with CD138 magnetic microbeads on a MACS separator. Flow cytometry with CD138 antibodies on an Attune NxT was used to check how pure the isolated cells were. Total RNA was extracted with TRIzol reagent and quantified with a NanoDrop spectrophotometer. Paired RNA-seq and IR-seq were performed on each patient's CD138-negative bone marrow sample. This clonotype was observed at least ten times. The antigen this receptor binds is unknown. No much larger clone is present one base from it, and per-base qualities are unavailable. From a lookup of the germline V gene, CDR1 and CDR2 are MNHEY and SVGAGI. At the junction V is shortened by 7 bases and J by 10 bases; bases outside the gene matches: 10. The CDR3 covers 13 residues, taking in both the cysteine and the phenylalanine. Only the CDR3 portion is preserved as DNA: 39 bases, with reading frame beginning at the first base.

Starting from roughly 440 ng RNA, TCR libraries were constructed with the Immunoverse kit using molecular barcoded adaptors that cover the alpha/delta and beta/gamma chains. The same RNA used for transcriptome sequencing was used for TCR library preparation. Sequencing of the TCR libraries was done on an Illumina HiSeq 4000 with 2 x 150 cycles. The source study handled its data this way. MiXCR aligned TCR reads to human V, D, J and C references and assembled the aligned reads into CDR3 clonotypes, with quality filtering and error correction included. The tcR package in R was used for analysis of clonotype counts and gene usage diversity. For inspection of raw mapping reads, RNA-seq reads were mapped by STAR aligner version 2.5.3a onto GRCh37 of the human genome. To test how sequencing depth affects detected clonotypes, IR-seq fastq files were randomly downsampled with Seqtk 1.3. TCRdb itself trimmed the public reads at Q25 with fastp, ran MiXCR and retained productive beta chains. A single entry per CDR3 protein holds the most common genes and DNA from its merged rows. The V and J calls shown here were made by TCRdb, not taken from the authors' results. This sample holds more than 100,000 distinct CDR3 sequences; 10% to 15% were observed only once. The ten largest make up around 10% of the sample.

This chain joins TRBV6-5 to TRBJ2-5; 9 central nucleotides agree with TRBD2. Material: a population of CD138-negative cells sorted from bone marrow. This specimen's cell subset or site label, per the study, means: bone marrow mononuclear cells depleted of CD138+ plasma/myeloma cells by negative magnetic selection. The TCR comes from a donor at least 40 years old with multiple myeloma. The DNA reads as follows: TGTGCCAGCAAGGATGCTAGCGGGGTGAGCCAGTACTTC. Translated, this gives CASKDASGVSQYF.